A single sample gave rise to the 20 T cell receptor beta chains below, sequenced in a study of T cell changes during pregnancy in multiple sclerosis. Data came from immunoSEQ multiplex PCR; TCRdb stores just in-frame clones and leaves some out. This sample has approximately 60,000 clones; just over 90% occur once, and the top ten carry roughly 0.4%. This specimen was CD4+ T cells from peripheral blood mononuclear cells, taken before pregnancy. The receptors shown here come from a female donor with multiple sclerosis, enrolled in a pregnancy study.

The rearrangement links TRBV5-4 to TRBJ2-1, with 9 bases that match TRBD1. This CDR3 spans 15 amino acids. J was trimmed by 8 bases and V by 1 base; bases with no gene match: 7. Germline CDR1 is SGHNT and CDR2 is YYREEE (reference sequence). The CDR3 nucleotides read TGTGCCAGCAGCTTGAAAAACAGGGGGCTCGATGAGCAGTTCTTC. Its protein product is CASSLKNRGLDEQFF.

The rearrangement uses TRBV21-1 and TRBJ2-5; TRBD1, the D gene given by the table, was not confirmed from the DNA. TRBV21-1 is labeled a pseudogene. This CDR3 contains 14 residues. CDR3 nucleotide sequence: TGTGCCAGCGGCCGACAGGGGGACCAAGAGACCCAGTACTTC. Encoded protein: CASGRQGDQETQYF.

This clone showed up just once. This chain uses TRBV5-8 with TRBJ2-2; D is undetermined. CDR3 length: 15 residues. The V gene lost 0 bases and the J gene lost 6 bases, with 12 bases spanning the gap. Germline loops: CDR1 SGHTS, CDR2 YDEGEE. CDR3 in amino acids: CASSLDQISPGELFF. CDR3 nucleotide sequence: TGTGCCAGCAGCTTGGACCAGATTTCACCCGGGGAGCTGTTTTTT.

V usage is TRBV6-1 and J usage is TRBJ1-5; TRBD1 aligns across 10 bases. Germline assignment: CDR1 MNHNS and CDR2 SASEGT. V lost 4 bases and J lost 2; bases outside the gene matches: 5. The CDR3 loop spans 16 amino acids. This CDR3 reads CASSARDRGGNQPQHF. In DNA, the CDR3 is TGTGCCAGCAGTGCCCGGGACAGGGGCGGCAATCAGCCCCAGCATTTT.

The chain couples TRBV5-8 to TRBJ2-1; TRBD1 is a possible D gene (6 bases). V was trimmed by 1 base and J by 7 bases, leaving 18 bases between them. CDR3 size: 16 residues. The germline gives CDR1 SGHTS, CDR2 YDEGEE. The CDR3 is CASSLRQNPTGNEQFF. In nucleotides, the CDR3 is TGTGCCAGCAGCTTGCGCCAAAACCCCACAGGGAATGAGCAGTTCTTC. The whole variable domain, filled in from reference TRBV5-8 and TRBJ2-1, reads EAGVTQSPTHLIKTRGQQATLRCSPISGHTSVYWYQQALGLGLQFLLWYDEGEERNRGNFPPRFSGRQFPNYSSELNVNALELEDSALYLCASSLRQNPTGNEQFFGPGTRLTVL.

The chain links TRBV30 to TRBJ2-1, with D tentatively TRBD2 (5 bases). Trimming pared 0 bases from V and 8 bases from J, leaving 20 bases between. The CDR3 length is 16 residues. The germline V gene encodes CDR1 GTSNPN and CDR2 SVGIG (reference sequence). The CDR3 DNA is TGTGCCTGGAGTGTGGGCCTGAGCGGACCCAAGGATGAGCAGTTCTTC. It yields the protein CAWSVGLSGPKDEQFF.

J is TRBJ2-1 and V is TRBV7-9; 7 nucleotides line up with TRBD2. The CDR3 totals 16 residues. Germline CDR1 SEHNR, CDR2 FQNEAQ (reference sequence). Trimming at V came to 1 base and at J to 8 bases, leaving 11 bases not matched to a gene. The CDR3 DNA sequence: TGTGCCAGCAGCTTAGAGGGCGGGAGAGCCGGGCATGAGCAGTTCTTC. Translated, it gives CASSLEGGRAGHEQFF.

This clone was observed a single time. The V and J genes are TRBV7-8 and TRBJ2-1; D gene ambiguous. The CDR3 loop spans 14 amino acids. Trimming stripped 1 base from V and 6 bases from J, with 10 bases between. Per germline, CDR1 SGHVS and CDR2 FQNEAQ. For the CDR3, the DNA is TGTGCCAGCAGCTTAGATACAAGTCCCAATGAGCAGTTCTTC. This translates into CASSLDTSPNEQFF.

With regard to this clone: The sample carries other DNA sequences with the same CDR3. J is TRBJ1-1 and V is TRBV29-1; TRBD1 is a possible D gene (5 bases). The V gene's germline CDR1 is SQVTM and CDR2 ANQGSEA. The CDR3 consists of 13 residues. Trimming took off 7 bases at V and 3 bases at J, with 15 bases between the two ends. The DNA for the CDR3 is TGCAGCGCTGCGTTGGGGGGGGACACTGAAGCTTTCTTT. The encoded protein is CSAALGGDTEAFF.

The chain recombines TRBV25-1 with TRBJ2-3; D might be TRBD2 (6 bases). Trimming stripped 3 bases from V and 11 bases from J, with 18 bases between. Germline CDR1 is MGHDK and CDR2 is SYGVNS. The CDR3 loop spans 14 amino acids. The DNA of the CDR3 is TGTGCCAGCAGTGACGGGGGACTCCACTATGGGCAGTATTTT. It specifies CASSDGGLHYGQYF.

The V call is TRBV5-5, the J call TRBJ1-1, with 9 bases fitting TRBD1. With V trimmed by 4 bases and J by 5 bases, 3 bases remained unmatched. CDR1 is SGHKS, CDR2 YYEKEE, per germline (reference sequence). This CDR3 has 13 residues. The CDR3, as DNA: TGTGCCAGCAGCCTGGACAGGGGAACTGAAGCTTTCTTT. The encoded protein is CASSLDRGTEAFF.

V gene TRBV7-2 combines with J gene TRBJ2-3, with unresolved D. Germline values: CDR1 SGHTA, CDR2 FQGNSA. Trimming removed 1 base from V and 3 bases from J, with 8 bases in between. This CDR3 is 14 amino acids long. This CDR3 reads CASSLGARTDTQYF. CDR3 bases: TGTGCCAGCAGCTTAGGGGCCAGGACAGATACGCAGTATTTT.

The rearrangement joins TRBV15 to TRBJ2-3, with D uncertain. CDR1 and CDR2 from the germline V gene are LNHNV and YYDKDF (reference sequence). This CDR3 has 13 amino acids. The V gene lost 0 bases and the J gene lost 6 bases, with 7 bases spanning the gap. CDR3 coding DNA: TGTGCCACCAGCAGAGATAATTTGGATACGCAGTATTTT. Its protein product is CATSRDNLDTQYF. Based on the CDR3 plus reference TRBV15 and TRBJ2-3, the full variable domain is DAMVIQNPRYQVTQFGKPVTLSCSQTLNHNVMYWYQQKSSQAPKLLFHYYDKDFNNEADTPDNFQSRRPNTSFCFLDIRSPGLGDTAMYLCATSRDNLDTQYFGPGTRLTVL.

V is TRBV15 and J is TRBJ1-5, with 8 bases identical to TRBD1. V shed 5 bases, J shed 0 bases, and the junction held 3 bases outside the gene matches. This CDR3 has 15 residues. Per the germline V gene, CDR1 is LNHNV and CDR2 is YYDKDF (reference sequence). CDR3 sequence: CATSHRGYSNQPQHF. The CDR3 bases are TGTGCCACCAGCCACAGGGGGTATAGCAATCAGCCCCAGCATTTT.

The chain uses TRBV28 and TRBJ2-1; TRBD2 matches at 8 bases. The CDR3 is 15 residues long. After removal of 3 bases from V and 7 bases from J, the junction contained 8 bases not matched to a gene. Germline V gene lookup returns CDR1 MDHEN and CDR2 SYDVKM. As DNA, the CDR3 is TGTGCCAGCAGTTTTACGGGAGGGGCTAGGAATGAGCAGTTCTTC. It translates to CASSFTGGARNEQFF.

The genes are TRBV5-5 and TRBJ2-1, with a weak D call TRBD2 (6 bases). The CDR3 is 14 residues long. The ends were cut back, 5 bases at V and 7 bases at J, with 16 bases in the middle. Per the germline V gene, CDR1 is SGHKS and CDR2 is YYEKEE (reference sequence). CDR3 sequence (DNA): TGTGCCAGCAGTCCGGCCGGGAGCGAGAATGAGCAGTTCTTC. Residues: CASSPAGSENEQFF.

The rearrangement uses TRBV2 and TRBJ1-4; D uncertain. The germline gives CDR1 SNHLY, CDR2 FYNNEI. V was clipped by 6 bases and J by 0 bases, with 11 bases between them. The CDR3 runs to 15 residues. For the CDR3, the DNA is TGTGCCAGCAGGCCCTATACTGCAACTAATGAAAAACTGTTTTTT. This sequence encodes CASRPYTATNEKLFF.

The rearrangement uses TRBV5-4 and TRBJ2-3; 12 positions agree with TRBD2. V lost 0 bases to trimming and J lost 5 bases; unmatched junction nucleotides: 4. The CDR3 is 16 amino acids. CDR1 SGHNT and CDR2 YYREEE come from the germline V gene (reference sequence). This CDR3 reads CASSLELAGGLDTQYF. The CDR3 DNA is TGTGCCAGCAGCTTGGAGCTAGCGGGAGGGTTAGATACGCAGTATTTT.

The genes are TRBV6-5 and TRBJ2-2, with 12 bases that match TRBD2. The CDR3 contains 16 residues. Germline CDR1 MNHEY, CDR2 SVGAGI. V trimming: 2 bases; J trimming: 6 bases; junction bases outside the gene matches: 4. This CDR3 is CASSYVLAGGAGELFF. The CDR3 nucleotides are TGTGCCAGCAGTTACGTCCTAGCGGGAGGGGCCGGGGAGCTGTTTTTT.

This chain joins TRBV27 and TRBJ1-2, with a tentative D call TRBD1 (6 bases). Trimming left V 5 bases short and J 0 bases short, with 19 bases between. This CDR3 has 17 residues. The germline CDR1 and CDR2 sequences are MNHEY and SMNVEV (reference sequence). DNA for the CDR3: TGTGCCAGCAGTCCCCTATATAGGGAGGGGGCTAACTATGGCTACACCTTC. Its translation: CASSPLYREGANYGYTF.